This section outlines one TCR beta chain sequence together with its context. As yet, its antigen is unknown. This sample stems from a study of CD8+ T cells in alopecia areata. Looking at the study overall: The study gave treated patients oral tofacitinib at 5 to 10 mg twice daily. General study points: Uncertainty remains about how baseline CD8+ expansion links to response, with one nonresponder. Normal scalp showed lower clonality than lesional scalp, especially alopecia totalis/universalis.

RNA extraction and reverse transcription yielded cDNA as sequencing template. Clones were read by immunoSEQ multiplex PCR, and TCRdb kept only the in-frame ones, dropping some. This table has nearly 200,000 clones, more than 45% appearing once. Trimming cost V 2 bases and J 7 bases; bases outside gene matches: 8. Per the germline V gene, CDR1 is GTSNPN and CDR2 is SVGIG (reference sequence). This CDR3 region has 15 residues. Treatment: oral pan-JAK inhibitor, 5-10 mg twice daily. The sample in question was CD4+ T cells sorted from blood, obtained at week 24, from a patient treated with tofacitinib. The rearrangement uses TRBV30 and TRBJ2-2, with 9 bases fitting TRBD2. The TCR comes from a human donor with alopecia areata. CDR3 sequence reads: CAWSPIAGVSGELFF. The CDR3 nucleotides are TGTGCCTGGAGTCCAATAGCGGGAGTCAGCGGGGAGCTGTTTTTT.